This paragraph reports one TCR beta chain. This record comes from a study of blood T cell repertoires in COVID-19. At the level of the study: Samples of COVID-19 (acute and convalescent) were obtained from the United States, Italy and Spain. Sources were T cells, B-cell-depleted T cells, or PBMCs; the material itself was cDNA or gDNA.

Original methodology: Amplified reference gene primers provided the basis for estimating nucleated cell counts. The data were produced by immunoSEQ multiplex PCR, yet TCRdb's version contains in-frame clones alone and is incomplete. That table supplies the V and J calls and clone size; D and trimming were determined from the DNA. This sample carries hundreds of thousands of clones, 79% of them seen once, and the ten largest clones take over 3%. CDR1 and CDR2 from the germline V gene are ENHRY and SYGVKD. The V and J ends lost 3 bases and 4 bases respectively, with 18 bases between them. The CDR3 is 17 amino acids.

This sequence originates from a woman aged 40 to 50 with active or convalescent COVID-19. The sequenced material came from peripheral blood. This chain connects TRBV10-3 to TRBJ2-2; D perhaps matches TRBD1 (5 bases). CDR3 sequence: CAISDQQGLRSTGELFF. The CDR3 DNA reads TGTGCCATCAGTGATCAGCAGGGCCTTCGGAGCACCGGGGAGCTGTTTTTT.